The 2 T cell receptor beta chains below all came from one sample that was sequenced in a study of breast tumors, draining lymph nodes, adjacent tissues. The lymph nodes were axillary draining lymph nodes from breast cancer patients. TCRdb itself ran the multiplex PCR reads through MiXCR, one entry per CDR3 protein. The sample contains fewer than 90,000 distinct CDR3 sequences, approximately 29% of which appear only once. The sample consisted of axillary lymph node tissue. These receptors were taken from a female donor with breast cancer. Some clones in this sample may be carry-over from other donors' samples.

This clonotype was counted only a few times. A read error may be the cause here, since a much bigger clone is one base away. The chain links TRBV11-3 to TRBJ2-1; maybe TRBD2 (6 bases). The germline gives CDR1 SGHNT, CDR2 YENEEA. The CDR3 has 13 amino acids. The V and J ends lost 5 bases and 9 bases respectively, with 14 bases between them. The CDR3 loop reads CASSPGLNTEQFF. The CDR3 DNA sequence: TGTGCCAGCAGCCCGGGACTTAACACTGAGCAGTTCTTC.

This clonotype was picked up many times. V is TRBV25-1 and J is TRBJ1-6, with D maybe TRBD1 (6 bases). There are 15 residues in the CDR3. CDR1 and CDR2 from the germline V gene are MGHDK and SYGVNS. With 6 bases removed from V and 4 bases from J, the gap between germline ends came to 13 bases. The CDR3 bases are TGTGCCAGCAGGCAAGGGGGGGCATATAATTCACCCCTCCACTTT. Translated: CASRQGGAYNSPLHF.